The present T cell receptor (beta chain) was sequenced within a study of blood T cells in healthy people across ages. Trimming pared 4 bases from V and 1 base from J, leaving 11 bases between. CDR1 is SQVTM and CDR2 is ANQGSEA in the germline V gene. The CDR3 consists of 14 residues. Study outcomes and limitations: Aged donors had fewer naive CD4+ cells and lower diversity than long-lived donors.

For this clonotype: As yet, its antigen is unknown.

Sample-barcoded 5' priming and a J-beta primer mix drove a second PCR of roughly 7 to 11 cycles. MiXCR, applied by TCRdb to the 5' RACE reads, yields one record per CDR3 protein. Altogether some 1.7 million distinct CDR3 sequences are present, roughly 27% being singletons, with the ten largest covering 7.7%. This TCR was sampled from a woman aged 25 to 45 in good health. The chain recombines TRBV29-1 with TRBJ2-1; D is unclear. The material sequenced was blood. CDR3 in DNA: TGCAGCGTTGGCCCGACGAGGTCCTACAATGAGCAGTTCTTC. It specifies CSVGPTRSYNEQFF.